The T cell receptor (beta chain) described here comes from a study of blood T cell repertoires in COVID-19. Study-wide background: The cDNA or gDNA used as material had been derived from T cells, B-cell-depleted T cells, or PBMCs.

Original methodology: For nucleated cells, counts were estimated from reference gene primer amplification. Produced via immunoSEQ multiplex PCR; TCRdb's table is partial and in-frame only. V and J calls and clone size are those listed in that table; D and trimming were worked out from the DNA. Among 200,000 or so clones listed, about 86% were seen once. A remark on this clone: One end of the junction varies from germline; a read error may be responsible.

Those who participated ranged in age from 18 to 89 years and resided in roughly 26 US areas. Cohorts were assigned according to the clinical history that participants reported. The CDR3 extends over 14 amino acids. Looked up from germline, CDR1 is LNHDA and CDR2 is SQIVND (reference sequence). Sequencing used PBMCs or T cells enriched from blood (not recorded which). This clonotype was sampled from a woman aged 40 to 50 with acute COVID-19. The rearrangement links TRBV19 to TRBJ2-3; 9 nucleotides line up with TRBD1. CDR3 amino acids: CASTTGQGTDTQYF. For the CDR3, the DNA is TGTGCTAGTACTACGGGACAGGGAACAGATACGCAGTATTTT.